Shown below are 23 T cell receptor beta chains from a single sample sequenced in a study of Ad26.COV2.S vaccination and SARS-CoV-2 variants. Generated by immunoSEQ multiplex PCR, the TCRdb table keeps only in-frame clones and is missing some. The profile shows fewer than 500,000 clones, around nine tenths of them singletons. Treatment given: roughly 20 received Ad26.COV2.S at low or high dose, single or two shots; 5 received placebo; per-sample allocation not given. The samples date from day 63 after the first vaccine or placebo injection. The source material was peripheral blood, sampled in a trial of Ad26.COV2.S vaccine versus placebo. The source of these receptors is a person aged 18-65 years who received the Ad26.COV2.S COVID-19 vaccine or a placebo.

CDR3 sequence: CASSQGGDGYTF. The CDR3 region has the DNA TGTGCCAGCAGCCAAGGGGGTGATGGCTACACCTTC. The V and J genes are TRBV4-2 and TRBJ1-2; D is unresolved. This CDR3 is built from 12 residues. Germline CDR1 and CDR2: LGHNA and YNFKEQ. Trimming stripped 1 base from V and 6 bases from J, with 6 bases between.

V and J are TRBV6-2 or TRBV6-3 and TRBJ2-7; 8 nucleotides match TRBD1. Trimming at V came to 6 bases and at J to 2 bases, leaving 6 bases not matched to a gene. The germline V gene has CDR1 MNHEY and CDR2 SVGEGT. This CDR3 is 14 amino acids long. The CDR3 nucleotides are TGTGCCAGCAGCGAAGGACAGGGCGCCTACGAGCAGTACTTC. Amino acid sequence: CASSEGQGAYEQYF.

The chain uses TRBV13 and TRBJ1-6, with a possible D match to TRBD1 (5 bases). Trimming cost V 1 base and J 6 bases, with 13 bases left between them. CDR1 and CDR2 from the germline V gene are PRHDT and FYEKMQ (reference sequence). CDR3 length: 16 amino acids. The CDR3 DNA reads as TGTGCCAGCAGCTTAGTCGCGGGACTGACTAATTCACCCCTCCACTTT. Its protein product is CASSLVAGLTNSPLHF. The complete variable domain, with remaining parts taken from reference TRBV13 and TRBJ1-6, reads AAGVIQSPRHLIKEKRETATLKCYPIPRHDTVYWYQQGPGQDPQFLISFYEKMQSDKGSIPDRFSAQQFSDYHSELNMSSLELGDSALYFCASSLVAGLTNSPLHFGNGTRLTVT.

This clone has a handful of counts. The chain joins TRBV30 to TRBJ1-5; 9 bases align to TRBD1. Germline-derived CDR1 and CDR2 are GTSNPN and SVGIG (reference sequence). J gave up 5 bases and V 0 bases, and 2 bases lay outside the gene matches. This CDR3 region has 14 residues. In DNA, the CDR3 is TGTGCCTGGAGTGTACAGGGGGCGCATCAGCCCCAGCATTTT. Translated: CAWSVQGAHQPQHF.

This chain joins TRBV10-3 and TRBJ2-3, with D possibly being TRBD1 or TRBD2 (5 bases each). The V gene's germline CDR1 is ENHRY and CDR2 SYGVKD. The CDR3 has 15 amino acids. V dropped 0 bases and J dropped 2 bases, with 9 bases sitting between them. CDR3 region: CAISESGEPTDTQYF. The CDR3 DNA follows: TGTGCCATCAGTGAGTCGGGGGAGCCCACAGATACGCAGTATTTT.

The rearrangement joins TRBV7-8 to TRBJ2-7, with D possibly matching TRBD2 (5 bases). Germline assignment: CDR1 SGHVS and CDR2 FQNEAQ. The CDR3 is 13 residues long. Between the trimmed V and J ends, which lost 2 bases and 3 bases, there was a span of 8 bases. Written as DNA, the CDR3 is TGTGCCAGCAGCTTAATACGGGGCTACGAGCAGTACTTC. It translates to CASSLIRGYEQYF.

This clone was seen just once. The CDR3: CAWSLVADSYEQYF. CDR3 nucleotide sequence: TGTGCCTGGAGCCTCGTAGCGGACTCCTACGAGCAGTACTTC. V is TRBV30 and J is TRBJ2-7; D is perhaps TRBD2 (6 bases). V was clipped by 3 bases and J by 0 bases, with 12 bases between them. The CDR3 is 14 residues long. Germline values: CDR1 GTSNPN, CDR2 SVGIG (reference sequence).

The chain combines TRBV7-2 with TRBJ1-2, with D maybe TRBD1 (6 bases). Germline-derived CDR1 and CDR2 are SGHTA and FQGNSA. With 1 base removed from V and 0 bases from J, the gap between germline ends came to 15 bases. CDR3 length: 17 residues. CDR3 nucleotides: TGTGCCAGCAGCTTAGAGGGCGGCGGGGGCCCTAACTATGGCTACACCTTC. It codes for CASSLEGGGGPNYGYTF.

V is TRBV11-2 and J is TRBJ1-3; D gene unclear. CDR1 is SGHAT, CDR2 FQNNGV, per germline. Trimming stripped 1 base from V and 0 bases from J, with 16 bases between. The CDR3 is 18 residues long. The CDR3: CASSLGTGGSDSGNTIYF. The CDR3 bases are TGTGCCAGCAGCTTAGGGACCGGAGGTTCGGACTCTGGAAACACCATATATTTT.

In DNA, the CDR3 is TGTGCCAGTAGTATGTCAGGGGCGGGCTCCTACGAGCAGTACTTC. Encoded protein: CASSMSGAGSYEQYF. This sequence joins TRBV19 and TRBJ2-7; D perhaps matches TRBD1 (6 bases). V shed 3 bases and J shed 0 bases, with 12 bases lying between them. The CDR3 extends over 15 amino acids. Germline lookup yields CDR1 LNHDA and CDR2 SQIVND (reference sequence).

CDR3 coding DNA: TGTGCCACCAGCAGACAGGGGGCGCCTACAGATACGCAGTATTTT. Translation gives CATSRQGAPTDTQYF. The chain couples TRBV15 to TRBJ2-3; 8 nucleotides agree with TRBD1. J gave up 3 bases and V 2 bases, and 4 bases lay outside the gene matches. The CDR3 consists of 15 residues. CDR1 and CDR2 (germline): LNHNV, YYDKDF (reference sequence).

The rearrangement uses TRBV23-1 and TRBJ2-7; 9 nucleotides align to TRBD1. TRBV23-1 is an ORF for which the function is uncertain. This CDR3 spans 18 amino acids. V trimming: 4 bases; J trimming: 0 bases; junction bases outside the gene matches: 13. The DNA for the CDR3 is TGCGCCAGCAGTCGTGGGAAACAGGGGGCGATGAGCTCCTACGAGCAGTACTTC. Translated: CASSRGKQGAMSSYEQYF.

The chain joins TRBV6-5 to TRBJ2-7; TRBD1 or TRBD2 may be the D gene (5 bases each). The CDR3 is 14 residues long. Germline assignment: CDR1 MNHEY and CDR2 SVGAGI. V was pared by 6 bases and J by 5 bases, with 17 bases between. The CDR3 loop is CASSRGVDEHEQYF. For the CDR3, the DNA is TGTGCCAGCAGCAGAGGGGTGGATGAACACGAGCAGTACTTC.

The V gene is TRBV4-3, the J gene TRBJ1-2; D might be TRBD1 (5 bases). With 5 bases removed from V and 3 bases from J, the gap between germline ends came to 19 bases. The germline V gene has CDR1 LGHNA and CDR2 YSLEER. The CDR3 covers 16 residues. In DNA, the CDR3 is TGCGCCAGCAGCTTACGACGTGGAGGGGATGACTATGGCTACACCTTC. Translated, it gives CASSLRRGGDDYGYTF.

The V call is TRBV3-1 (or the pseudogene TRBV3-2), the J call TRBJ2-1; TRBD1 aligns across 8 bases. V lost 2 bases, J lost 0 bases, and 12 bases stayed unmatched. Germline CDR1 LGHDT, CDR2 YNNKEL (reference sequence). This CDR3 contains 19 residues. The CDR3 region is CASSQLGTGVLSSYNEQFF. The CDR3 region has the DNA TGTGCCAGCAGCCAATTAGGGACAGGCGTACTCAGCTCCTACAATGAGCAGTTCTTC.

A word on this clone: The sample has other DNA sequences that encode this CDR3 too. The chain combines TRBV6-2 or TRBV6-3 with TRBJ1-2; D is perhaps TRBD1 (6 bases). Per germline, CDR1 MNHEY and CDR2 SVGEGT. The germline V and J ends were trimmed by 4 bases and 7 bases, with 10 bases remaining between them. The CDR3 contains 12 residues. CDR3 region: CASSSTGSGYTF. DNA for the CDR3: TGTGCCAGCAGTTCTACAGGGTCTGGCTACACCTTC.

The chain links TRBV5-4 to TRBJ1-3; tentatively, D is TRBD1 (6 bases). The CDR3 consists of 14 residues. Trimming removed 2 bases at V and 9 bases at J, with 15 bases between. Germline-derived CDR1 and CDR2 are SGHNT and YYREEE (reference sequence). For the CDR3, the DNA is TGTGCCAGCAGCTTTTCAGGGGCTATAGGCACCATATATTTT. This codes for CASSFSGAIGTIYF.

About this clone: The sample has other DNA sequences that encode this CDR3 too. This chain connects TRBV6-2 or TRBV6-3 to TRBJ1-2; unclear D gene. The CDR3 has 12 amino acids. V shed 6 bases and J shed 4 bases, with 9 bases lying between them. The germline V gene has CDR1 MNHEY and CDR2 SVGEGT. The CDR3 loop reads CASSTTSYGYTF. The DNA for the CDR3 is TGTGCCAGCAGCACTACAAGCTATGGCTACACCTTC.

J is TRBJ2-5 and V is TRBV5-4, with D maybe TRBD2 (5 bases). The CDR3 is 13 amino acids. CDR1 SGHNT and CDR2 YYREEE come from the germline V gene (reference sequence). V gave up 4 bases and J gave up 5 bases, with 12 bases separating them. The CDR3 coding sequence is TGTGCCAGCAGCACCCTAGGAGGCGAGACCCAGTACTTC. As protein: CASSTLGGETQYF.

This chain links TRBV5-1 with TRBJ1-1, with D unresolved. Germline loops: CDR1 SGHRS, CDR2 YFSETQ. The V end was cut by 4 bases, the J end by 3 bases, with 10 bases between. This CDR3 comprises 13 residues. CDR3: CASSLDGYTEAFF. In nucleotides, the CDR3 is TGCGCCAGCAGCCTCGACGGATACACTGAAGCTTTCTTT.

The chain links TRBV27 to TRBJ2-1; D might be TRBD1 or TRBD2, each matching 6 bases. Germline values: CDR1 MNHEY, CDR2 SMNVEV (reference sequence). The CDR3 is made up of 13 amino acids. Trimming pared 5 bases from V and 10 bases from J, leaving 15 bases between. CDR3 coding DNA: TGTGCCAGCAGTCCCGGTCACGGGGGCGAGCAGTTCTTC. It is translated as CASSPGHGGEQFF.

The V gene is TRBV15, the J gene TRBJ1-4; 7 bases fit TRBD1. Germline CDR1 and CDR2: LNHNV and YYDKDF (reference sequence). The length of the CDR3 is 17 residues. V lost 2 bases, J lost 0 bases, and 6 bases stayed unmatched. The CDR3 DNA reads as TGTGCCACCAGCAGAAAGACAGGGTTCGCAACTAATGAAAAACTGTTTTTT. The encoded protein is CATSRKTGFATNEKLFF.

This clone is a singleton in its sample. The CDR3 DNA reads as TGTGCCAGCAGCTCTTATAGCGGGGGTTCCTACGAGCAGTACTTC. Amino acids: CASSSYSGGSYEQYF. The chain links TRBV7-9 to TRBJ2-7, with 9 nucleotides matching TRBD2. This CDR3 region has 15 residues. CDR1 is SEHNR, CDR2 FQNEAQ, per germline (reference sequence). V shed 4 bases, J shed 1 base, and the junction held 5 bases outside the gene matches. Full variable domain (remainder filled in from reference TRBV7-9 and TRBJ2-7): DTGVSQNPRHKITKRGQNVTFRCDPISEHNRLYWYRQTLGQGPEFLTYFQNEAQLEKSRLLSDRFSAERPKGSFSTLEIQRTEQGDSAMYLCASSSYSGGSYEQYFGPGTRLTVT.